This T cell receptor beta chain was captured by sequencing in a study of shared clonotypes between healthy human individuals. Study summary: Three CD4 naive, three CD4 memory, two CD8 naive and one CD8 memory plate were used per donor. Study-wide results and limits: Naive subsets generally exceeded memory subsets in estimated richness. Clonotypes which were not shared had lower generation probabilities than clonotypes that all four donors shared.

Assay execution proceeded at the deep level. Some clones are missing from TCRdb's copy, which holds only in-frame ones; the method was immunoSEQ multiplex PCR. The data hold some 2,400,000 clones, with roughly 95% observed a single time. The length of the CDR3 is 14 residues. The junction had 6 bases not matched to a gene; V was cut back by 3 bases and J by 5 bases. Germline V gene sequence: CDR1 MNHNY, CDR2 SVGAGI (reference sequence). A single count supports this clone. The antigen remains unidentified. The chain uses TRBV6-6 and TRBJ2-5, with 7 bases aligning to TRBD1. The sample taken for sequencing was naive CD4+ T cells sorted from blood. Subset of the sample: CD45RA+ positively selected. The TCR comes from a man aged 18 to 30 in good health. The CDR3 spells CASSYLDRAETQYF. CDR3 nucleotides: TGTGCCAGCAGTTATCTCGACAGGGCCGAGACCCAGTACTTC.